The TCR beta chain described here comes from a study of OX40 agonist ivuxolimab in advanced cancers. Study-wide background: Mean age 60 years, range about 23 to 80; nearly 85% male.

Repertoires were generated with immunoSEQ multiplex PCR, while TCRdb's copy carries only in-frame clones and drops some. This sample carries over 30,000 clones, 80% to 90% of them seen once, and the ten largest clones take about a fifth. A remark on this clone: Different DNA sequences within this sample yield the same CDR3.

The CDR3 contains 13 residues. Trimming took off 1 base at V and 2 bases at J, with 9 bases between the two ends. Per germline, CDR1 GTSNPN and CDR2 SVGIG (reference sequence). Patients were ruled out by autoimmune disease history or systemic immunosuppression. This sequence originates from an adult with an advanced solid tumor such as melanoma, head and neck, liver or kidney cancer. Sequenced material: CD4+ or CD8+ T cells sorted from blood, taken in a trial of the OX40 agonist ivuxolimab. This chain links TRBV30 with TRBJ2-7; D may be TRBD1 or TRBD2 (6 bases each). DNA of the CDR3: TGTGCCTGGAGTGCTGGGGGGCCCTACGAGCAGTACTTC. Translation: CAWSAGGPYEQYF.